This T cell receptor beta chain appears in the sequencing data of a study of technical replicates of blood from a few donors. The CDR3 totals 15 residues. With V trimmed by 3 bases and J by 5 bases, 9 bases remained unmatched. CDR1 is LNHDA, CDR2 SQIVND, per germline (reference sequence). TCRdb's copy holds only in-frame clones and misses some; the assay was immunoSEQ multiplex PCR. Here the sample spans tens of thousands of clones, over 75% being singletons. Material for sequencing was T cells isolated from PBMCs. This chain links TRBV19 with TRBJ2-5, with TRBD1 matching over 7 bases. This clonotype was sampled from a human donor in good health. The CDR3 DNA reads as TGTGCCAGTAGTATCAATACAGGGGTCCAGGAGACCCAGTACTTC. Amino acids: CASSINTGVQETQYF.